Listed here are 28 T cell receptor delta chains from one sample, sequenced in a study of human gamma delta and Vdelta1 T cells listed by TCRdb under 2018. These receptors have no identified antigens. The library was prepared using PCR. The instrument given in TCRdb is Illumina MiSeq. TCRdb reprocessed the public reads with the caller CATT; rows with the same DNA were merged afterwards. This sample is represented by thousands of delta-chain clones; about 40% of them were singletons. 5.5% to 6% of the sample comes from the top ten. What was sequenced was Vdelta1 gamma-delta T cells from blood grown in culture (DOT cells). Taken with the paper, the label for cell subset or site translates to: Delta One T cells, in vitro expanded/differentiated Vd1+ gamma-delta T cells. The source of these receptors is a human donor in good health.

The chain uses TRDV1 and TRDJ1; 8 nucleotides agree with TRDD3. The germline V gene encodes CDR1 TSWWSYY and CDR2 QGS. The CDR3 covers 19 residues. The ends lost 1 base at V and 5 bases at J; junction bases unmatched: 18. The chain's CDR3 is CALGEPRALRRGYRDKLIF. The CDR3 region has the DNA TGTGCTCTTGGGGAACCCCGGGCCCTACGTAGGGGATACCGGGATAAACTCATCTTT.

The chain carries TRDV1 and TRDJ1; 13 positions match TRDD3. This CDR3 has 23 amino acids. With V trimmed by 1 base and J by 0 bases, 20 bases remained unmatched. CDR1 is TSWWSYY, CDR2 QGS, per germline. The CDR3 DNA reads as TGTGCTCTTGGGGAACCCAACCTTCCTCTACTGGGGGATACGTTTAGGGACACCGATAAACTCATCTTT. It codes for CALGEPNLPLLGDTFRDTDKLIF.

The V and J genes are TRDV1 and TRDJ1; maybe TRDD2 (6 bases). Germline CDR1 is TSWWSYY and CDR2 is QGS. V was cut by 2 bases and J by 8 bases, with 15 bases left in between. This CDR3 has 14 amino acids. The CDR3 nucleotides read TGTGCTCTTGGGGAAAATGGGCCTTCCCCCAAACTCATCTTT. As protein: CALGENGPSPKLIF.

J is TRDJ1 and V is TRDV1; 12 positions match TRDD3. From germline, CDR1 is TSWWSYY and CDR2 QGS. Trimming at V came to 4 bases and at J to 0 bases, leaving 30 bases not matched to a gene. This CDR3 has 25 residues. The CDR3 DNA follows: TGTGCTCTTGGGGTCATCCTTCCTACCGTACTGCTGGGGGATACGTACCCTCCGTACACCGATAAACTCATCTTT. Its protein product is CALGVILPTVLLGDTYPPYTDKLIF.

Details on this clone: The junction shows a germline mismatch at one end, possibly a read error. The rearrangement uses TRDV1 and TRDJ1; 8 bases are a match to TRDD3. The CDR3 has 24 amino acids. CDR1 and CDR2 from the germline V gene are TSWWSYY and QGS. Here the CDR3 DNA reads TGTGCTCTTGGGGAACTTGTAAGCCCCCCGGATGACTGGGGGTCACCGGTGTACACCGATAAACGCATCTTT. Translated, it gives CALGELVSPPDDWGSPVYTDKRIF.

The rearrangement links TRDV1 to TRDJ1, with 9 bases that match TRDD3. The CDR3 runs 18 residues. Per the germline V gene, CDR1 is TSWWSYY and CDR2 is QGS. The trim removed 3 bases at V and 3 bases at J, leaving 14 bases unmatched. The CDR3 reads CALGDIPRGYALPDKLIF. For the CDR3, the DNA is TGTGCTCTTGGGGATATTCCTCGGGGATACGCGCTACCCGATAAACTCATCTTT.

The genes are TRDV1 and TRDJ1; perhaps TRDD2 as D (5 bases). Trimming left V 1 base short and J 1 base short, with 25 bases between. The germline gives CDR1 TSWWSYY, CDR2 QGS. The CDR3 loop spans 20 amino acids. Written as DNA, the CDR3 is TGTGCTCTTGGGGAACGACGGGGTTCCTCGTCGTACTCTCCCACCGATAAACTCATCTTT. Its translation: CALGERRGSSSYSPTDKLIF.

V and J are TRAV14/DV4 and TRDJ1, with D possibly being TRDD3 (5 bases). V gave up 0 bases and J gave up 0 bases, with 29 bases separating them. CDR1 and CDR2 from the germline V gene are TSDPSYG and QGSYDQQN (reference sequence). The CDR3 extends over 22 amino acids. Written as DNA, the CDR3 is TGTGCAATGAGAGAGGGCAGGGGAGAGGTGCTGACCCCACCCACTTACACCGATAAACTCATCTTT. Encoded protein: CAMREGRGEVLTPPTYTDKLIF.

The rearrangement links TRDV1 to TRDJ1; no clear D gene. V dropped 7 bases and J dropped 0 bases, with 9 bases sitting between them. This CDR3 has 13 residues. Germline V lookup: CDR1 TSWWSYY, CDR2 QGS. The CDR3 here is CALVARYTDKLIF. DNA for the CDR3: TGTGCTCTTGTGGCCCGGTACACCGATAAACTCATCTTT.

This chain joins TRDV1 and TRDJ1; 8 bases are shared with TRDD3. J was trimmed by 0 bases and V by 0 bases; bases with no gene match: 33. Germline CDR1 reads TSWWSYY; CDR2 reads QGS. The CDR3 spans 26 residues. The CDR3 is CALGELSLRGLPFTGGRGGYTDKLIF. DNA for the CDR3: TGTGCTCTTGGGGAACTAAGCCTTAGAGGCCTCCCCTTTACTGGGGGCCGAGGGGGTTACACCGATAAACTCATCTTT.

The rearrangement links TRDV1 to TRDJ1; no clear D gene. CDR3 length: 18 amino acids. The V and J ends lost 5 bases and 4 bases respectively, with 26 bases between them. CDR1 and CDR2 from the germline V gene are TSWWSYY and QGS. CDR3 sequence: CALGSPAFERILGDKLIF. The CDR3 DNA follows: TGTGCTCTTGGGAGTCCAGCCTTTGAAAGGATTTTGGGCGATAAACTCATCTTT.

A word on this clone: A much more abundant neighbour one base away suggests this may be a read error. The rearrangement joins TRDV1 to TRDJ1; weak D call: TRDD2 (5 bases). The CDR3 runs to 19 residues. The germline CDR1 and CDR2 sequences are TSWWSYY and QGS. DNA of the CDR3: TGTGCTCTTGGGGAACAAACGCTTCCCCCCGTTAGTTCCACCGAAAAACTCATCTTT. It is translated as CALGEQTLPPVSSTEKLIF.

This clone showed up just a few times. The rearrangement joins TRDV1 to TRDJ1; 8 bases line up with TRDD3. The CDR3 runs 15 residues. Unmatched junction bases numbered 10, after V lost 5 bases and J lost 5 bases. CDR1 is TSWWSYY and CDR2 is QGS in the germline V gene. In nucleotides, the CDR3 is TGTGCTCTTGGGAGCTTTAGGGGATACTCGGATAAACTCATCTTT. This gives the protein CALGSFRGYSDKLIF.

V is TRDV1 and J is TRDJ1, with 9 bases lining up with TRDD3. CDR3 length: 17 amino acids. V trimming: 4 bases; J trimming: 1 base; junction bases outside the gene matches: 10. CDR1 is TSWWSYY, CDR2 QGS, per germline. CDR3 protein: CALGGNRLGDLTDKLIF. The CDR3 region has the DNA TGTGCTCTTGGGGGGAATCGCCTGGGGGATCTCACCGATAAACTCATCTTT.

This clone was counted only a few times. This chain joins TRDV1 and TRDJ1, with D perhaps TRDD3 (6 bases). The CDR3 contains 19 residues. CDR1 and CDR2 (germline): TSWWSYY, QGS. Trimming cost V 0 bases and J 3 bases, with 23 bases left between them. CDR3 sequence: CALGELPNWDYNEADKLIF. The CDR3 DNA reads as TGTGCTCTTGGGGAACTTCCGAACTGGGACTACAATGAGGCCGATAAACTCATCTTT.

This clone was recorded a few times. This chain links TRDV1 with TRDJ1, with 7 bases identical to TRDD2. Germline V lookup: CDR1 TSWWSYY, CDR2 QGS. Trimming removed 0 bases from V and 1 base from J; junction bases left unmatched: 17. CDR3 length equals 20 residues. CDR3: CALGELPFLPSTSRTDKLIF. CDR3 in DNA: TGTGCTCTTGGGGAACTCCCTTTCCTACCATCTACTAGTCGCACCGATAAACTCATCTTT.

The gene calls are TRDV1 and TRDJ1; the D is unclear. The CDR3 runs 20 residues. Per the germline V gene, CDR1 is TSWWSYY and CDR2 is QGS. V gave up 0 bases and J gave up 4 bases, with 27 bases separating them. The CDR3 DNA follows: TGTGCTCTTGGGGAACTTCCTGCTCGGCCCTCCTGGTACTGCGGCGATAAACTCATCTTT. Translated, it gives CALGELPARPSWYCGDKLIF.

The count of this clone is one. A much more abundant neighbour one base away suggests this may be a read error. In the same sample, other DNA sequences code for this CDR3. The V call is TRDV1, the J call TRDJ1; TRDD3 matches 9 bases. The CDR3 consists of 25 residues. Germline CDR1 and CDR2: TSWWSYY and QGS. V lost 0 bases and J lost 0; bases outside the gene matches: 29. CDR3 DNA sequence: TGTGCTCTTGGGGAACTGGGGCCTTTCCTGAAAGATACAGGGGGATACCGACCGTACACCGATAAACTCATCTTT. Translating it yields CALGELGPFLKDTGGYRPYTDKLIF.

This chain joins TRDV1 and TRDJ1, with TRDD3 matching over 8 bases. Unmatched junction bases numbered 15, after V lost 0 bases and J lost 0 bases. The CDR3 length is 20 residues. Germline CDR1 is TSWWSYY and CDR2 is QGS. As DNA, the CDR3 is TGTGCTCTTGGGGAACTCATAAAGAGGGATACGCGGGTATACACCGATAAACTCATCTTT. Its protein product is CALGELIKRDTRVYTDKLIF.

The chain carries TRDV1 and TRDJ1; the D gene is possibly TRDD2 (8 bases). The CDR3 spans 20 residues. Trimming removed 3 bases from V and 0 bases from J, with 26 bases in between. Germline CDR1 and CDR2: TSWWSYY and QGS. DNA of the CDR3: TGTGCTCTTGGGGATGGCCTTCCTAAGTTACTGGGGATGTACACCGATAAACTCATCTTT. As protein: CALGDGLPKLLGMYTDKLIF.

V usage is TRDV1 and J usage is TRDJ1; 13 nucleotides line up with TRDD3. The CDR3 is 23 residues long. Germline V gene sequence: CDR1 TSWWSYY, CDR2 QGS. The J segment lost 2 bases and the V segment lost 0 bases, leaving 21 bases of the junction unmatched. The CDR3 is CALGELYFSPGVLGDTRTDKLIF. In DNA, the CDR3 is TGTGCTCTTGGGGAACTATACTTTAGCCCTGGGGTACTGGGGGATACGAGAACCGATAAACTCATCTTT.

The rearrangement joins TRDV1 to TRDJ1; unclear D gene. Trimming shortened V by 1 base and J by 5 bases, and 26 bases separated the two germline ends. CDR1 is TSWWSYY, CDR2 QGS, per germline. The CDR3 loop spans 19 amino acids. CDR3 sequence (DNA): TGTGCTCTTGGGGAACGCGGCCTAAAGGGTTACCATCGCAGGGATAAACTCATCTTT. Protein: CALGERGLKGYHRRDKLIF.

V gene TRDV1 combines with J gene TRDJ1; 9 bases are a match to TRDD3. With 4 bases clipped from V and 8 bases from J, the junction kept 38 bases outside the gene matches. The CDR3 runs to 24 residues. The germline CDR1 and CDR2 sequences are TSWWSYY and QGS. CDR3 in amino acids: CALGGRGLGPERLGEGNALWKLIF. DNA of the CDR3: TGTGCTCTTGGGGGCCGGGGGTTGGGTCCGGAGAGACTGGGGGAAGGGAATGCGCTCTGGAAACTCATCTTT.

This clone was counted only a few times. The chain couples TRDV1 to TRDJ1; D is possibly TRDD2 (6 bases). Germline V gene sequence: CDR1 TSWWSYY, CDR2 QGS. Deletions cut 5 bases from V and 1 base from J, with 32 bases between. The CDR3 extends over 21 amino acids. The CDR3 nucleotides are TGTGCTCTTGGGACTTTTCCGCATTTGGGTACTCCTACCCCCTTCACCGATAAACTCATCTTT. Translated, it gives CALGTFPHLGTPTPFTDKLIF.

The chain couples TRDV1 to TRDJ1; 10 bases align to TRDD3. V was pared by 1 base and J by 2 bases, with 16 bases of the junction left unmatched. Germline CDR1 is TSWWSYY and CDR2 is QGS. This CDR3 is 20 amino acids long. The CDR3 is CALGEPRWGPTGGFTDKLIF. The CDR3 DNA is TGTGCTCTTGGGGAACCTCGGTGGGGCCCCACTGGGGGATTTACCGATAAACTCATCTTT.

This clone occurred a few times. V gene TRDV1 combines with J gene TRDJ1; 13 nucleotides match TRDD3. The germline V gene encodes CDR1 TSWWSYY and CDR2 QGS. The CDR3 runs 19 residues. V shed 2 bases and J 2 bases; nucleotides not matched to a gene: 11. DNA of the CDR3: TGTGCTCTTGGGGAAGAACTAAACTGGGGGATACGGGGGACCGATAAACTCATCTTT. Protein: CALGEELNWGIRGTDKLIF.

This chain joins TRDV1 and TRDJ1, with unresolved D. Trimming removed 0 bases at V and 0 bases at J, with 23 bases between. CDR1 TSWWSYY and CDR2 QGS come from the germline V gene. CDR3 size: 20 residues. The CDR3 nucleotides read TGTGCTCTTGGGGAACTAACGTCTCTCCCTCTCTTTGCGTACACCGATAAACTCATCTTT. This codes for CALGELTSLPLFAYTDKLIF.

The chain combines TRDV1 with TRDJ1, with TRDD2 matching 9 bases. Germline V gene sequence: CDR1 TSWWSYY, CDR2 QGS. V lost 8 bases to trimming and J lost 6 bases; unmatched junction nucleotides: 40. This CDR3 contains 24 residues. The CDR3, as DNA: TGTGCTCTTCTGAATAGGGAGGCTCCTTCCTACTTCATCTACTGGGGACCCTCCTACAATAAACTCATCTTT. Translated, it gives CALLNREAPSYFIYWGPSYNKLIF.